This TCR beta chain is drawn from a study of cytomegalovirus exposure and HLA in healthy donors. Primers for the PCR totalled 60 Vbeta and 13 Jbeta. Sequenced by immunoSEQ multiplex PCR; TCRdb stores in-frame clones only, minus some. Of some 76,000 clones listed, approximately 84% are singletons. This CDR3 contains 15 residues. V was shortened by 0 bases and J by 4 bases, with 13 bases between the two germline ends. Looked up from germline, CDR1 is SGDLS and CDR2 is YYNGEE. This rearrangement joins TRBV9 to TRBJ2-5, with D possibly TRBD1 on 6 matching bases. The sequenced sample consisted of PBMCs. The receptor comes from a woman between 50 and 59 years old in good health and CMV-seronegative. The CDR3 loop is CASSVGATQGETQYF. As DNA, the CDR3 is TGTGCCAGCAGCGTAGGTGCGACACAGGGAGAGACCCAGTACTTC.